The entry below describes one T cell receptor beta chain. The PCR was carried out with 60 Vbeta primers and 13 Jbeta primers. Sequenced by immunoSEQ multiplex PCR; TCRdb stores in-frame clones only, minus some. The sample includes 45,000 or so clones. The source of the sample is a study of cytomegalovirus exposure and HLA in healthy donors. CDR1 MNHEY and CDR2 SMNVEV come from the germline V gene (reference sequence). Trimming left V 2 bases short and J 5 bases short, with 12 bases between. This CDR3 is 15 amino acids long. The sequenced sample consisted of PBMCs. The clonotype originates from a male donor in good health and CMV-seronegative. The rearrangement links TRBV27 to TRBJ1-4, with D maybe TRBD1 (5 bases). In nucleotides, the CDR3 is TGTGCCAGCAGTTTACGTTCGGACACAAATGAAAAACTGTTTTTT. Protein: CASSLRSDTNEKLFF.